These T cell receptor beta chains were read from a single sample in a study of T cell responses to AZD1222 COVID-19 vaccine. Data came from immunoSEQ multiplex PCR; TCRdb stores just in-frame clones and leaves some out. This sample has about 140,000 clones, with 85% to 90% found just once. Source: peripheral blood, taken on day 0 of AZD1222 vaccination. These receptors all come from an adult in good health. Both conserved end residues are part of each CDR3. D genes are given only for firm matches. Clone size is shown for a subset of rows, as once, few, many or a class of expanded clone.

V,J,size,D,CDR3,DNA
TRBV10-3,TRBJ1-2,few,NA,CAISQGSYGYTF,TGTGCCATCAGCCAGGGGTCCTATGGCTACACCTTC
TRBV9,TRBJ2-7,NA,NA,CASSVATGNDPLREQYF,TGTGCCAGCAGCGTAGCTACCGGGAATGATCCTCTACGGGAGCAGTACTTC
TRBV19,TRBJ2-7,NA,TRBD2,CASSPTLAGGSYEQYF,TGTGCCAGTAGCCCTACACTAGCGGGAGGTTCCTACGAGCAGTACTTC
TRBV4-3,TRBJ1-5,NA,NA,CASSQDRYQSQHF,TGCGCCAGCAGCCAAGATCGGTATCAGTCCCAGCATTTT
TRBV11-1,TRBJ2-7,NA,TRBD2,CASSFRLAGVEQYF,TGTGCCAGCAGCTTCAGGCTAGCGGGAGTTGAGCAGTACTTC
TRBV7-2,TRBJ1-3,once,NA,CASSLAPQTAALSSGNTIYF,TGTGCCAGCAGCTTAGCGCCCCAGACTGCAGCCTTAAGCTCTGGAAACACCATATATTTT
TRBV5-6,TRBJ2-7,few,TRBD1,CASSQGQGIYEQYF,TGTGCCAGCAGCCAAGGACAGGGTATCTACGAGCAGTACTTC
TRBV30,TRBJ1-1,NA,NA,CAWSVVGREAFF,TGTGCCTGGAGTGTAGTGGGCCGCGAAGCTTTCTTT
TRBV5-4,TRBJ1-1,NA,NA,CASSLGFSTESTEAFF,TGTGCCAGCAGCTTGGGATTTTCGACAGAGAGCACTGAAGCTTTCTTT
TRBV7-2,TRBJ2-2,NA,TRBD2,CASSLVASGATGELFF,TGTGCCAGCAGCTTAGTCGCTAGCGGGGCCACCGGGGAGCTGTTTTTT
TRBV28,TRBJ1-4,NA,NA,CASSGPEKLFF,TGTGCCAGCAGTGGGCCTGAAAAACTGTTTTTT
TRBV5-1,TRBJ2-1,NA,NA,CASSLGGSPHNEQFF,TGCGCCAGCAGCTTGGGGGGTAGCCCCCACAATGAGCAGTTCTTC
TRBV28,TRBJ1-3,NA,NA,CASSSTGTGAGNTIYF,TGTGCCAGCAGTTCAACCGGGACGGGGGCTGGAAACACCATATATTTT
TRBV2,TRBJ1-5,NA,NA,CASTGPNSNQPQHF,TGTGCCAGCACCGGACCCAATAGCAATCAGCCCCAGCATTTT
TRBV7-7,TRBJ2-3,NA,NA,CASPTTQYF,TGTGCCAGCCCAACTACGCAGTATTTT
TRBV4-3,TRBJ1-4,NA,TRBD1,CASSQSISYRGEEKLFF,TGCGCCAGCAGCCAATCTATCTCGTACAGGGGAGAGGAAAAACTGTTTTTT
TRBV28,TRBJ1-5,once,NA,CASSSPGGNQPQHF,TGTGCCAGCAGTTCCCCGGGGGGCAATCAGCCCCAGCATTTT
TRBV6-5,TRBJ2-5,once,NA,CANTPGYRETQYF,TGTGCCAACACTCCGGGATATCGGGAGACCCAGTACTTC
TRBV4-2,TRBJ1-1,NA,NA,CASSQDQVRAEAFF,TGTGCCAGCAGCCAAGATCAGGTTAGGGCTGAAGCTTTCTTT
TRBV10-3,TRBJ1-4,NA,NA,CAISESSTLMREKLFF,TGTGCCATCAGTGAGTCTAGTACACTAATGAGGGAAAAACTGTTTTTT
TRBV18,TRBJ1-4,NA,NA,CASSPTGRNEKLFF,TGTGCCAGCTCACCAACGGGCAGGAATGAAAAACTGTTTTTT
TRBV19,TRBJ1-1,NA,NA,CASSPLPRVGLFTEAFF,TGTGCCAGTAGTCCTCTTCCTCGGGTGGGTTTGTTTACTGAAGCTTTCTTT
TRBV6-8,TRBJ2-7,once,TRBD2,CASSRPLAGRYEQYF,TGTGCCAGCAGCCGACCCCTAGCGGGCCGCTACGAGCAGTACTTC
TRBV21-1,TRBJ2-7,NA,NA,CAPGRTYSYEQYF,TGTGCACCCGGGAGGACCTACTCCTACGAGCAGTACTTC
TRBV28,TRBJ1-2,NA,NA,CASSINYGYTF,TGTGCCAGCAGCATTAACTATGGCTACACCTTC
TRBV6-4,TRBJ2-1,NA,TRBD2,CASSGAGGLDEQFF,TGTGCCAGCAGTGGAGCGGGAGGTCTGGATGAGCAGTTCTTC
TRBV18,TRBJ2-7,once,NA,CASSPGEVREQYF,TGTGCCAGCTCACCAGGGGAGGTCCGAGAGCAGTACTTC
TRBV21-1,TRBJ2-7,NA,NA,CASSKVADMDTRQNYEQYF,TGTGCCAGCAGCAAAGTAGCTGATATGGACACTCGGCAAAATTACGAGCAGTACTTC
TRBV29-1,TRBJ2-2,NA,TRBD1,CSVGRSGGGGELFF,TGCAGCGTTGGGAGATCAGGGGGCGGCGGGGAGCTGTTTTTT
TRBV7-2,TRBJ2-7,NA,NA,CASSWDGLREQYF,TGTGCCAGCAGCTGGGACGGGTTGAGGGAGCAGTACTTC
TRBV18,TRBJ2-1,NA,TRBD2,CASSPGLAAGDEQFF,TGTGCCAGCTCACCGGGACTAGCGGCTGGCGATGAGCAGTTCTTC
TRBV7-9,TRBJ1-2,NA,NA,CASTLTVLTNYGYTF,TGTGCCAGCACCCTTACCGTTTTGACCAACTATGGCTACACCTTC